The sequence of this T cell receptor (delta chain) was determined in a study of gamma-delta T cells after stem cell transplantation. TCRdb ran CATT on the RT-PCR reads. The data hold more than 15,000 delta-chain clones, with less than 10% observed a single time. With respect to this clone: The translation of this DNA and the TCRdb protein of a much larger clone differ at residue 8, probably owing to a read error; the protein shown here is translated from the DNA.

The CDR3 loop spans 19 amino acids. V was trimmed by 0 bases and J by 2 bases, leaving 24 bases between them. Germline V gene data show CDR1 as GEAIGNYY and CDR2 as EKD. The rearrangement links TRDV2 to TRDJ1; no reliable D call. This receptor was taken from a human donor. It is not recorded whose cells these are; they may come from a transplant donor. The sequenced material came from gamma-delta T cells. CDR3 amino acids: CACDTVPAGPVVGTDKLIF. Written as DNA, the CDR3 is TGTGCCTGTGACACCGTCCCCGCAGGGCCAGTGGTGGGTACCGATAAACTCATCTTT.